This T cell receptor (beta chain) was sequenced during a study of immune evolution from preneoplasia to lung adenocarcinoma. This clone was recorded only once. Profiled with immunoSEQ multiplex PCR; TCRdb holds only in-frame clones, not every one. This repertoire shows thousands of clones, over 65% found once; its top ten account for approximately 3%. This clonotype was sampled from a donor older than 65 with lung adenocarcinoma. The sequenced material came from FFPE lung adenocarcinoma in situ tissue.

This CDR3 is CASSVDTSTDTQYF. The DNA for the CDR3 is TGTGCCAGCAGTGTGGACACATCCACAGATACGCAGTATTTT. The V gene is TRBV2, the J gene TRBJ2-3; D possibly corresponds to TRBD1 (5 bases). CDR1 SNHLY and CDR2 FYNNEI come from the germline V gene. Deletions cut 4 bases from V and 2 bases from J, with 10 bases between. The CDR3 covers 14 residues. Variable domain in full (rest from reference TRBV2 and TRBJ2-3): EPEVTQTPSHQVTQMGQEVILRCVPISNHLYFYWYRQILGQKVEFLVSFYNNEISEKSEIFDDQFSVERPDGSNFTLKIRSTKLEDSAMYFCASSVDTSTDTQYFGPGTRLTVL.